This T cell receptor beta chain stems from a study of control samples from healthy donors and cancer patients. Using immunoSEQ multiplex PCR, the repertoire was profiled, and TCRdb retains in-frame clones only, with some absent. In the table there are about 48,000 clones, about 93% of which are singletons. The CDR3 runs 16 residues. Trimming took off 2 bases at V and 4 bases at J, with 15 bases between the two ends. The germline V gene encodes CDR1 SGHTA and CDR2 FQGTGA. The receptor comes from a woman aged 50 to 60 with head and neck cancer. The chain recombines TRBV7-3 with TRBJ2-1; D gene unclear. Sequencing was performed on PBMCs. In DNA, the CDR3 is TGTGCCAGCAGCTTAGCGGTGGACCCCTCATACAATGAGCAGTTCTTC. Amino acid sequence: CASSLAVDPSYNEQFF.